The 19 T cell receptor beta chains below all came from one sample that was sequenced in a study of shared clonotypes between healthy human individuals. Repertoires were generated with immunoSEQ multiplex PCR, while TCRdb's copy carries only in-frame clones and drops some. Of some 1 million clones in the sample, 65% to 75% are singletons; the top ten hold approximately 1.5%. Sequencing used memory CD4+ T cells sorted from blood. Described subset: CD45RA-negative fraction. The source of these receptors is a man between 18 and 29 years old in good health.

Of note for this clone: In the same sample, other DNA sequences code for this CDR3. This sequence joins TRBV6-1 and TRBJ2-7; D unclear. Trimming took off 2 bases at V and 4 bases at J, with 6 bases between the two ends. Germline loops: CDR1 MNHNS, CDR2 SASEGT. The length of the CDR3 is 12 residues. The DNA for the CDR3 is TGTGCCAGCAGTGAACTAGGGTACGAGCAGTACTTC. It translates to CASSELGYEQYF.

The V call is TRBV6-6, the J call TRBJ2-1, with 9 bases lining up with TRBD2. The CDR3 totals 13 residues. J lost 10 bases, V lost 6 bases, and 7 bases had no gene match. Germline V gene sequence: CDR1 MNHNY, CDR2 SVGAGI (reference sequence). In DNA form, the CDR3 reads TGTGCCAGCAGCCCAGACCTAGCGGGAGAGCAGTTCTTC. Amino acid sequence: CASSPDLAGEQFF.

This rearrangement joins TRBV6-1 to TRBJ1-6; a possible D gene is TRBD1 (6 bases). The CDR3 loop spans 15 amino acids. Trimming left V 3 bases short and J 8 bases short, with 14 bases between. CDR1 and CDR2 (germline): MNHNS, SASEGT. The CDR3 reads CASSDGARGYSPLHF. Written as DNA, the CDR3 is TGTGCCAGCAGTGACGGGGCCAGGGGATATTCACCCCTCCACTTT.

On this clone: The sample holds other DNA sequences that translate to the same CDR3. The V and J genes are TRBV19 and TRBJ2-5; TRBD2 matches 13 bases. The CDR3 loop spans 16 amino acids. V lost 4 bases, J lost 4 bases, and 6 bases stayed unmatched. CDR1 and CDR2 (germline): LNHDA, SQIVND (reference sequence). As DNA, the CDR3 is TGTGCCAGTAGTAACCGGACTAGCGGGAGTGGAGAGACCCAGTACTTC. Residues: CASSNRTSGSGETQYF.

This chain uses TRBV9 with TRBJ1-2, with D tentatively TRBD1 (5 bases). The germline V gene has CDR1 SGDLS and CDR2 YYNGEE. This CDR3 is 16 amino acids long. The V and J ends lost 4 bases and 2 bases respectively, with 18 bases between them. The CDR3 sequence: CASSPTTGPNNYGYTF. The DNA for the CDR3 is TGTGCCAGCAGCCCTACTACAGGTCCCAACAACTATGGCTACACCTTC.

This chain connects TRBV6-1 to TRBJ2-3; D is tentatively TRBD1 or TRBD2 (5 bases each). Germline CDR1 reads MNHNS; CDR2 reads SASEGT. Trimming stripped 2 bases from V and 2 bases from J, with 11 bases between. The CDR3 consists of 15 residues. CDR3 residues: CASSELGTLTDTQYF. The CDR3 nucleotides are TGTGCCAGCAGTGAATTGGGGACCCTCACAGATACGCAGTATTTT.

The V and J genes are TRBV18 and TRBJ2-5; D call uncertain. Germline CDR1 reads KGHSH; CDR2 reads LQKENI. Trimming removed 0 bases from V and 5 bases from J, with 10 bases in between. The CDR3 length is 14 residues. The CDR3 DNA is TGTGCCAGCTCACCACCGGGAAGCATGGAGACCCAGTACTTC. Translation gives CASSPPGSMETQYF.

This clone was picked up a small number of times. This sequence joins TRBV2 and TRBJ1-1; no reliable D call. Germline loops: CDR1 SNHLY, CDR2 FYNNEI. The CDR3 totals 15 residues. V gave up 3 bases and J gave up 7 bases, with 18 bases separating them. This CDR3 reads CASSERSPVIFEAFF. The CDR3 bases are TGTGCCAGCAGTGAGAGGTCCCCCGTTATTTTTGAAGCTTTCTTT.

The chain couples TRBV28 to TRBJ1-2; no reliable D call. This CDR3 region has 12 residues. V was clipped by 4 bases and J by 5 bases, with 8 bases between them. Germline values: CDR1 MDHEN, CDR2 SYDVKM. The CDR3 sequence is CASSSAAYGYTF. The CDR3 region has the DNA TGTGCCAGCAGTTCGGCGGCTTATGGCTACACCTTC.

The gene calls are TRBV19 and TRBJ2-7; D possibly corresponds to TRBD1 (6 bases). CDR1 LNHDA and CDR2 SQIVND come from the germline V gene (reference sequence). This CDR3 contains 16 residues. The germline V and J ends were trimmed by 3 bases and 3 bases, with 18 bases remaining between them. The CDR3 DNA follows: TGTGCCAGTAGTATCGCAAGGGACACGGCGGGCTACGAGCAGTACTTC. It is translated as CASSIARDTAGYEQYF.

The CDR3 is CASSVDGRDEAFF. The CDR3 DNA reads as TGTGCCAGCAGCGTAGACGGTAGGGATGAAGCTTTCTTT. The genes are TRBV9 and TRBJ1-1; D call uncertain. The V end lost 0 bases, the J end lost 7 bases, and 10 bases lay between the germline ends. CDR3 length: 13 amino acids. CDR1 is SGDLS and CDR2 is YYNGEE in the germline V gene.

The rearrangement joins TRBV7-9 to TRBJ1-4; D uncertain. Trimming removed 1 base from V and 11 bases from J, with 14 bases in between. Germline V gene lookup returns CDR1 SEHNR and CDR2 FQNEAQ (reference sequence). There are 14 residues in the CDR3. CDR3 in amino acids: CASSLGGGLGKLFF. For the CDR3, the DNA is TGTGCCAGCAGCTTAGGTGGTGGGTTGGGCAAACTGTTTTTT.

A remark on this clone: This CDR3 is also generated by other DNA sequences in the sample. The rearrangement links TRBV9 to TRBJ2-2; the D gene is possibly TRBD2 (7 bases). CDR1 and CDR2 (germline): SGDLS, YYNGEE. This CDR3 is built from 16 residues. Between the trimmed V and J ends, which lost 2 bases and 1 base, there was a span of 12 bases. CDR3 nucleotide sequence: TGTGCCAGCAGCGTGGCCGGGGGGCAGAACACCGGGGAGCTGTTTTTT. It is translated as CASSVAGGQNTGELFF.

The chain employs TRBV5-6 and TRBJ1-2, with TRBD1 identical over 8 bases. V lost 0 bases, J lost 2 bases, and 3 bases stayed unmatched. The germline V gene has CDR1 SGHDT and CDR2 YYEEEE. The CDR3 runs to 15 residues. The CDR3 here is CASSLGRGRNYGYTF. As DNA, the CDR3 is TGTGCCAGCAGCTTGGGCAGGGGGCGAAACTATGGCTACACCTTC.

This clone occurred once. This chain uses TRBV4-3 with TRBJ2-1, with TRBD2 identical over 11 bases. Per germline, CDR1 LGHNA and CDR2 YSLEER. The CDR3 runs to 14 residues. Trimming removed 0 bases from V and 16 bases from J; junction bases left unmatched: 8. CDR3 sequence (DNA): TGCGCCAGCAGCCAAGAAGGGACTAGCGGAGCTCACTTCTTC. Encoded protein: CASSQEGTSGAHFF.

The chain has TRBV11-2 and TRBJ1-6; 10 bases are a match to TRBD1. The CDR3 contains 17 residues. Germline loops: CDR1 SGHAT, CDR2 FQNNGV. V lost 4 bases and J lost 4; bases outside the gene matches: 7. The CDR3 sequence: CASSSRTGGMYNSPLHF. The CDR3 nucleotides are TGTGCCAGCAGCTCCCGGACAGGGGGAATGTATAATTCACCCCTCCACTTT.

The J gene is TRBJ2-2, the V gene TRBV25-1; D gene uncertain. Trimming stripped 4 bases from V and 1 base from J, with 10 bases between. Germline assignment: CDR1 MGHDK and CDR2 SYGVNS. The length of the CDR3 is 15 residues. The DNA for the CDR3 is TGTGCCAGCAGTGCAAGGTCAGGGAACACCGGGGAGCTGTTTTTT. Translation: CASSARSGNTGELFF.

This clone was observed a handful of times. The V and J genes are TRBV15 and TRBJ1-6; D is possibly TRBD1 (6 bases). Germline V gene sequence: CDR1 LNHNV, CDR2 YYDKDF (reference sequence). V lost 1 base, J lost 4 bases, and 8 bases lay in between. This CDR3 has 15 residues. The DNA of the CDR3 is TGTGCCACCAGCAGAGGGCAGGGGTATAATTCACCCCTCCACTTT. Translation: CATSRGQGYNSPLHF.

The chain is built from TRBV27 and TRBJ2-7; a possible D gene is TRBD1 (5 bases). The germline V gene encodes CDR1 MNHEY and CDR2 SMNVEV (reference sequence). CDR3 length equals 13 residues. The V end was cut by 4 bases, the J end by 4 bases, with 11 bases between. The CDR3 spells CASSYSGRYEQYF. CDR3 nucleotides: TGTGCCAGCAGTTACTCAGGGCGGTACGAGCAGTACTTC.